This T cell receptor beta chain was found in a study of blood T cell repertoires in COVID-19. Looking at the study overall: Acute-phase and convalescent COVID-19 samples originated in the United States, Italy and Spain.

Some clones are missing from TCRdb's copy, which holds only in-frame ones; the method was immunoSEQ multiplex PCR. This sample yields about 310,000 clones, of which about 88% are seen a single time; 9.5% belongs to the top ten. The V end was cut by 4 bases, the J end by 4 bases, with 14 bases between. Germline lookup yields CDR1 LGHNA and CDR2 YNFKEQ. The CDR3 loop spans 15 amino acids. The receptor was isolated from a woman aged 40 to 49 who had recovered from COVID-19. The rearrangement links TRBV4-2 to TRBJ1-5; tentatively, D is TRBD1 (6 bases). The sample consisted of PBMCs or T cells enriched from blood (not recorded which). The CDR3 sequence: CASSRSDRGNQPQHF. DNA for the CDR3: TGTGCCAGCAGCCGGTCGGACAGAGGGAATCAGCCCCAGCATTTT.